Included here is one T cell receptor (beta chain) sequence, with context. What it binds is not known. The assay ran at deep level. In replicate PCRs of sorted subsets, approximately 210 ng DNA, approximately 30,000 T cell genomes, was used. Assay: immunoSEQ multiplex PCR; the TCRdb copy retains only in-frame clones and omits some. Of more than 900,000 clones detected, about four fifths appear once; the ten largest clones hold more than 0.55%. These data come from a study of shared clonotypes between healthy human individuals. Study outcomes and limitations: Donor scarcity curtailed the genetic and exposure-history diversity represented herein.

Germline CDR1 is SGDLS and CDR2 is YYNGEE. This CDR3 spans 16 amino acids. V was trimmed by 0 bases and J by 2 bases, leaving 11 bases between them. Sequencing was performed on memory CD4+ T cells from PBMCs. Described subset: CD45RA-negative fraction. The sequence was obtained from a man younger than 35 in good health. Some clones in this sample may be carry-over from other donors' samples. This chain connects TRBV9 to TRBJ2-2; D perhaps matches TRBD1 (5 bases). CDR3 DNA: TGTGCCAGCAGCGTAGCTGGACACCCTAACACCGGGGAGCTGTTTTTT. Its translation: CASSVAGHPNTGELFF.